The sequence of this T cell receptor beta chain was determined in a study of blood T cell repertoires in COVID-19. About the study: From T cells, B-cell-depleted T cells, or PBMCs came the material, which was cDNA or gDNA.

Germline V gene lookup returns CDR1 SGHRS and CDR2 YFSETQ. CDR3 length equals 17 residues. V gave up 1 base and J gave up 3 bases, with 14 bases separating them. Produced via immunoSEQ multiplex PCR; TCRdb's table is partial and in-frame only. Here the sample spans roughly 100,000 clones, around 76% being singletons. This chain connects TRBV5-1 to TRBJ2-6, with D tentatively TRBD1 (7 bases). The TCR originated in a woman between 70 and 85 years old with acute or convalescent COVID-19. The source material was peripheral blood. The CDR3 nucleotides read TGCGCCAGCAGCTTGTATACCAGGGGGGATGGGGCCAACGTCCTGACTTTC. Translating gives CASSLYTRGDGANVLTF.